This T cell receptor (beta chain) is drawn from a study of blood T cells in healthy people across ages. Findings and limits, study-wide: Relative to aged donors, long-lived donors carried more naive CD4+ cells and displayed higher diversity.

On this clonotype: Its target is not known.

A J-beta primer mix and a sample-barcoded 5' primer were used in a second PCR of about 7 to 11 cycles. TCRdb redid the calling of the 5' RACE reads with MiXCR, one entry per CDR3 protein. The table lists 800,000 or so distinct CDR3 sequences, around 68% of them singletons, with about a quarter in the top ten. V was clipped by 3 bases and J by 7 bases, with 15 bases between them. CDR3 length equals 13 residues. Germline lookup yields CDR1 DFQATT and CDR2 SNEGSKA (reference sequence). The TCR was taken from a man between 25 and 39 years old in good health. The chain is built from TRBV20-1 and TRBJ1-2, with D unclear. The sample was blood. This CDR3 is CSASDRASIGYTF. CDR3 DNA: TGCAGTGCTAGTGATAGGGCCTCCATTGGCTACACCTTC.